This T cell receptor beta chain stems from a study of control samples from healthy donors and cancer patients. Trimming at V came to 7 bases and at J to 4 bases, leaving 17 bases not matched to a gene. This CDR3 comprises 17 residues. Germline V CDR1 and CDR2: MDHEN, SYDVKM. This clone appeared once. The method was immunoSEQ multiplex PCR; TCRdb's version includes in-frame clones alone and lacks a portion of them. The sample lists tens of thousands of clones, 93% occurring once. The chain joins TRBV28 to TRBJ1-2, with 8 bases fitting TRBD1. This TCR derives from a woman in her thirties or forties with lung cancer. Source material: PBMCs. The CDR3 DNA is TGTGCCAGCAACCTTAACTCGAGACAGGGGTGGGGCTATGGCTACACCTTC. Its protein product is CASNLNSRQGWGYGYTF.